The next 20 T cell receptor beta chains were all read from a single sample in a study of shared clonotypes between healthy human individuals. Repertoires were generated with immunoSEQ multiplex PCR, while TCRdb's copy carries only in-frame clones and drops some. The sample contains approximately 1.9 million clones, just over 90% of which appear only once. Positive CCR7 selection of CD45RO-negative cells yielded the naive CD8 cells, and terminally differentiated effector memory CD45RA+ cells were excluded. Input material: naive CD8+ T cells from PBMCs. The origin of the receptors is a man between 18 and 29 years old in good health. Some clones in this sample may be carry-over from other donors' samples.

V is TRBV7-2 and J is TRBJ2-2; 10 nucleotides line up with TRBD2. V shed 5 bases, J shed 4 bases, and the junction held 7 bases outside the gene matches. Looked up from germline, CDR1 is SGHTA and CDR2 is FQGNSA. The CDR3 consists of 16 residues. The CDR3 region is CASSPPASGSTGELFF. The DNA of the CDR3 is TGTGCCAGCAGCCCCCCGGCTAGCGGGAGCACCGGGGAGCTGTTTTTT.

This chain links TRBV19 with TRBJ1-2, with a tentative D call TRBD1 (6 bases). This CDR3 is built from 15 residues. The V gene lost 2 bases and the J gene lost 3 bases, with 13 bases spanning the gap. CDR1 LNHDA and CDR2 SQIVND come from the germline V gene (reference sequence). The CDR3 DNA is TGTGCCAGTAGTATAAGAGGACAGCCGGACTATGGCTACACCTTC. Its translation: CASSIRGQPDYGYTF. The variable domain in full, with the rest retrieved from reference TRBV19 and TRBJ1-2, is DGGITQSPKYLFRKEGQNVTLSCEQNLNHDAMYWYRQDPGQGLRLIYYSQIVNDFQKGDIAEGYSVSREKKESFPLTVTSAQKNPTAFYLCASSIRGQPDYGYTFGSGTRLTVV.

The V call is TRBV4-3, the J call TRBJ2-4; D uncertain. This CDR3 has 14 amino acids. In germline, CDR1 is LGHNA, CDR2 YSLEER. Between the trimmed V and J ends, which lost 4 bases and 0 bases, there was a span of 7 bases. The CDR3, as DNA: TGCGCCAGCAGCCCCCCTGGAGCCAAAAACATTCAGTACTTC. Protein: CASSPPGAKNIQYF.

DNA of the CDR3: TGCAGCGTTGGGACAGGGGGCGTGAACACTGAAGCTTTCTTT. Translating it yields CSVGTGGVNTEAFF. The chain links TRBV29-1 to TRBJ1-1; 11 positions match TRBD1. CDR1 is SQVTM and CDR2 is ANQGSEA in the germline V gene. Losses at the gene ends were 4 bases for V and 0 bases for J; bases not matched to a gene: 1. The CDR3 has 14 residues.

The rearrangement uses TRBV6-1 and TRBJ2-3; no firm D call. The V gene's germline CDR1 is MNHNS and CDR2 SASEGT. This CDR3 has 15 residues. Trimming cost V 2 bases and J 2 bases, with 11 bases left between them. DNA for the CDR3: TGTGCCAGCAGTGAACCAGGCGGCACCACAGATACGCAGTATTTT. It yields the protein CASSEPGGTTDTQYF.

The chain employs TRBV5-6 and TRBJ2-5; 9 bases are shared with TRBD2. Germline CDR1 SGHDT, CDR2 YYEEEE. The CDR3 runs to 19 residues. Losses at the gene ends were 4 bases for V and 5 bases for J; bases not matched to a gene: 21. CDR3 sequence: CASSVLRSGYSGSGETQYF. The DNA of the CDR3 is TGTGCCAGCAGCGTGCTTCGGTCTGGGTATAGCGGGAGTGGGGAGACCCAGTACTTC.

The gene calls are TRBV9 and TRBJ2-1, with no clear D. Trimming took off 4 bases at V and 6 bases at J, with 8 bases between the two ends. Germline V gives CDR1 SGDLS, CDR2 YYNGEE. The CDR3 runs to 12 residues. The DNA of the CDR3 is TGTGCCAGCAGCCCCCAGGCCAATGAGCAGTTCTTC. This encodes CASSPQANEQFF.

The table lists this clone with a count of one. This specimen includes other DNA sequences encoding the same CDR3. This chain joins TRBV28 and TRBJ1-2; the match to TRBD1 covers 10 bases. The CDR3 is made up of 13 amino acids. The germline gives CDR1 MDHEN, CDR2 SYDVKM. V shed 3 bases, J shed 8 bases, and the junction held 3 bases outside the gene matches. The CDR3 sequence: CASSFGTGVGYTF. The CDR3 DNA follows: TGTGCCAGCAGTTTTGGGACAGGGGTAGGCTACACCTTC.

CDR3 DNA sequence: TGTGCCAGCAGTGAGGTACTCAGCTCCTACAATGAGCAGTTCTTC. Translating it yields CASSEVLSSYNEQFF. J is TRBJ2-1 and V is TRBV6-1, with D hard to call. This CDR3 is built from 15 residues. The ends were cut back, 3 bases at V and 0 bases at J, with 9 bases in the middle. Per germline, CDR1 MNHNS and CDR2 SASEGT.

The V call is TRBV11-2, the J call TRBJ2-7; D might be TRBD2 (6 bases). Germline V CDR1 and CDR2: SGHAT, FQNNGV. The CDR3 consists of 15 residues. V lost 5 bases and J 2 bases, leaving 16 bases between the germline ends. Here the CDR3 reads CASSLGPGAPYEQYF. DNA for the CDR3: TGTGCCAGCAGCCTAGGCCCGGGAGCACCCTACGAGCAGTACTTC. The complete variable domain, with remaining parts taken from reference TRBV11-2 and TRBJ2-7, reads EAGVAQSPRYKIIEKRQSVAFWCNPISGHATLYWYQQILGQGPKLLIQFQNNGVVDDSQLPKDRFSAERLKGVDSTLKIQPAKLEDSAVYLCASSLGPGAPYEQYFGPGTRLTVT.

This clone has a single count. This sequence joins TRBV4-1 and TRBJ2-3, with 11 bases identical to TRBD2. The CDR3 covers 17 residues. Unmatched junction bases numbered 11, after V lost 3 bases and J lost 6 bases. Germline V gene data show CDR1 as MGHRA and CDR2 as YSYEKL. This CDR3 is CASSQVSGRARYDTQYF. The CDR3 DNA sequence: TGCGCCAGCAGCCAGGTTAGCGGGAGGGCTCGGTACGATACGCAGTATTTT.

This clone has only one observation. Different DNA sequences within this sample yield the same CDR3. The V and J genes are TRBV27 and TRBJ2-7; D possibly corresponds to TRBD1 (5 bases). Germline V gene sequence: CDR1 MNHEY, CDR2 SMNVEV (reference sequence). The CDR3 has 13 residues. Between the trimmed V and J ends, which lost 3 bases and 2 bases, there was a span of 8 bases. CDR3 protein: CASSFGATYEQYF. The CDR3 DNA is TGTGCCAGCAGTTTTGGGGCCACCTACGAGCAGTACTTC.

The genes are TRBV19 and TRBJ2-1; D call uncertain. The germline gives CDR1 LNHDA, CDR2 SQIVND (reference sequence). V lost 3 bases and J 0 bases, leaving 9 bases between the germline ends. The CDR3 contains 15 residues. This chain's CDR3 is CASSMGRTSYNEQFF. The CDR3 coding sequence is TGTGCCAGTAGTATGGGCAGGACCTCCTACAATGAGCAGTTCTTC.

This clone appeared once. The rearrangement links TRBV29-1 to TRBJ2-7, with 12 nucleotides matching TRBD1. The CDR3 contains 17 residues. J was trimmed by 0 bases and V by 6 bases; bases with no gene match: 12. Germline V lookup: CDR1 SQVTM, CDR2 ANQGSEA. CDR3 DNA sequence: TGCAGCGTGTACCGGGACAGGGGGCCCTCGAGCTCCTACGAGCAGTACTTC. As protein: CSVYRDRGPSSSYEQYF.

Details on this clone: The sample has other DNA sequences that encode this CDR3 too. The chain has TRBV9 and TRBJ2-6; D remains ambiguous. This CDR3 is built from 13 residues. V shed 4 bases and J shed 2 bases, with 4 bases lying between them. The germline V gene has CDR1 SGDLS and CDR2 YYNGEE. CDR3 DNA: TGTGCCAGCAGCCCTCCTGGGGCCAACGTCCTGACTTTC. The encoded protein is CASSPPGANVLTF. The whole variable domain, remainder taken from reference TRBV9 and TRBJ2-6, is DSGVTQTPKHLITATGQRVTLRCSPRSGDLSVYWYQQSLDQGLQFLIQYYNGEERAKGNILERFSAQQFPDLHSELNLSSLELGDSALYFCASSPPGANVLTFGAGSRLTVL.

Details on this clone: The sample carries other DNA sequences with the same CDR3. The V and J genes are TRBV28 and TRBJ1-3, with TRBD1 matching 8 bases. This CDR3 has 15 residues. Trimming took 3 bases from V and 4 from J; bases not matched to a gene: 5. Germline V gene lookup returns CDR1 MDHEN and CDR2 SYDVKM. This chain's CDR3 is CASSFGTGSGNTIYF. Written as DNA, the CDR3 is TGTGCCAGCAGTTTTGGGACAGGATCGGGAAACACCATATATTTT.

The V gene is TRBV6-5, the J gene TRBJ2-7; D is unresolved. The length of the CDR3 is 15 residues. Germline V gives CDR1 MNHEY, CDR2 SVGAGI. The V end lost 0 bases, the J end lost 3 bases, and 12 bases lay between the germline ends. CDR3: CASSYSVLPGYEQYF. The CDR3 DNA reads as TGTGCCAGCAGTTACTCGGTTCTGCCGGGCTACGAGCAGTACTTC.

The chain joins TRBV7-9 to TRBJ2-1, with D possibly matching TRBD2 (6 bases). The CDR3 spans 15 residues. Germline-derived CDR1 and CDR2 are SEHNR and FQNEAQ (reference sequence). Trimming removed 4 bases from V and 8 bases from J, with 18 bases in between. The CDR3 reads CASSSQERRGDEQFF. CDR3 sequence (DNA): TGTGCCAGCAGCTCCCAAGAGCGGCGGGGTGATGAGCAGTTCTTC. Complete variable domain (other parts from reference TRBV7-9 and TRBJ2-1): DTGVSQNPRHKITKRGQNVTFRCDPISEHNRLYWYRQTLGQGPEFLTYFQNEAQLEKSRLLSDRFSAERPKGSFSTLEIQRTEQGDSAMYLCASSSQERRGDEQFFGPGTRLTVL.

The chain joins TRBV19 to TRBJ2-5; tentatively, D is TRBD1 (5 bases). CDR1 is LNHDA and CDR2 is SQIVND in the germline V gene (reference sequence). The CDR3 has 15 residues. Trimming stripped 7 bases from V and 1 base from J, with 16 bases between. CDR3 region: CASTRRDTPQETQYF. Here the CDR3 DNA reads TGTGCCAGTACGCGCAGGGATACCCCCCAAGAGACCCAGTACTTC.

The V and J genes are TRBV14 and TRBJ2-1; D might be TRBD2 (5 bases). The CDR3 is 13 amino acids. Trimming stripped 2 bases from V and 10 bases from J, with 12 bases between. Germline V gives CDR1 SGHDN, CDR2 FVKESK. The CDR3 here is CASSQPSRSEQFF. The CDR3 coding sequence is TGTGCCAGCAGCCAACCTAGCCGTTCCGAGCAGTTCTTC.